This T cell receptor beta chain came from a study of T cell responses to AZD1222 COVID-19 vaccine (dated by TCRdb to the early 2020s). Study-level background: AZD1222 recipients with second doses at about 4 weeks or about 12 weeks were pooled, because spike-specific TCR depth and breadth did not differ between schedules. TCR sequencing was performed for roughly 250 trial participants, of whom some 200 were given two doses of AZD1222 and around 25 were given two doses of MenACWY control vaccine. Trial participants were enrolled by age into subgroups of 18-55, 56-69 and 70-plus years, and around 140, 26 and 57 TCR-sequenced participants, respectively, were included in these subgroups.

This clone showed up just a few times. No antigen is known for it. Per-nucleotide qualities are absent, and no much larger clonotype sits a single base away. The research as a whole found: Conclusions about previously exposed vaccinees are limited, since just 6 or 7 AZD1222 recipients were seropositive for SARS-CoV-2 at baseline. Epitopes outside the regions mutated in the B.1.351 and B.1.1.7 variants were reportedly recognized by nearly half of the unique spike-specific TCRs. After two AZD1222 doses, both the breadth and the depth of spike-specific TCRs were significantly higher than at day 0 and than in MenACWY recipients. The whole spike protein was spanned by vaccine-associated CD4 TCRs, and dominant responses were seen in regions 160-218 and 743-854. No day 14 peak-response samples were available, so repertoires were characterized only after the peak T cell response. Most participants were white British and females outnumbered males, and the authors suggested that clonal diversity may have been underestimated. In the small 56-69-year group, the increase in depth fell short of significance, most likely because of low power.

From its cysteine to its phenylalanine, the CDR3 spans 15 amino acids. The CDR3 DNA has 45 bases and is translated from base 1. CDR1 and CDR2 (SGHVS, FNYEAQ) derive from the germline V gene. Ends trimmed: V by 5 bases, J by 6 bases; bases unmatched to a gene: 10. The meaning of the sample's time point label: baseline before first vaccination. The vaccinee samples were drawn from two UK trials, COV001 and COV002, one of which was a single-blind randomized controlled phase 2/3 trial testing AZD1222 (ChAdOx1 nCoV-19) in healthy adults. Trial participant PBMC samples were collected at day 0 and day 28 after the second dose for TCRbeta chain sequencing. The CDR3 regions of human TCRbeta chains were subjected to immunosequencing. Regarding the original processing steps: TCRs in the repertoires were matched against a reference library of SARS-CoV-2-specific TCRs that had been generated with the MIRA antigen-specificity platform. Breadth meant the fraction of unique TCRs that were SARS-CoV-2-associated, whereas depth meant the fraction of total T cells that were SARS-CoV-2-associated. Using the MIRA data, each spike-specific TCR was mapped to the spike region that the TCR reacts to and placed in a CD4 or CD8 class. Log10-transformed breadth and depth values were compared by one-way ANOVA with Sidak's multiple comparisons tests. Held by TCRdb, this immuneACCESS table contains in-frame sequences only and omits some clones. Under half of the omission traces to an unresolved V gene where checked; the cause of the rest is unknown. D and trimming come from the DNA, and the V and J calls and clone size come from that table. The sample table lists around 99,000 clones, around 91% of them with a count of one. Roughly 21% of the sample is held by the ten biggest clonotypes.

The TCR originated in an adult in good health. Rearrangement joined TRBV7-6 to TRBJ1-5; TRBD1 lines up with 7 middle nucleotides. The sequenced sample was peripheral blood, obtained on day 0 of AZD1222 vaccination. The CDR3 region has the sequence CASSHRQGRGQPQHF. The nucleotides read TGTGCCAGCAGCCACCGACAGGGCCGGGGTCAGCCCCAGCATTTT. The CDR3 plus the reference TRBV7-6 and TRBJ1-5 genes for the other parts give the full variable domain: GAGVSQSPRYKVTKRGQDVALRCDPISGHVSLYWYRQALGQGPEFLTYFNYEAQQDKSGLPNDRFSAERPEGSISTLTIQRTEQRDSAMYRCASSHRQGRGQPQHFGDGTRLSIL.